These T cell receptor beta chains were read from a single sample in a study of blood T cells in healthy people across ages. TCRdb redid the calling of the 5' RACE reads with MiXCR, one entry per CDR3 protein. Among about 1.4 million distinct CDR3 sequences listed, almost 60% were seen once. The sample consisted of blood. These TCRs come from a man aged 18 to 30 in good health. CDR3s include the opening cysteine and the closing phenylalanine or tryptophan. D genes are given only for firm matches. Size tells how often a clone was seen (once, few, many) or the class of an expanded clone, and some rows leave it out.

- | TRBJ2-1 | - | TRBV4-2 | TGTGCCAGCAGCCAAGTAGGGCGCGGGGTTCCCTACAATGAGCAGTTCTTC | CASSQVGRGVPYNEQFF
- | TRBJ2-7 | - | TRBV6-1 | TGTGCCAGCAGCACATTACCCGGGACGAGTACGACCTACGAGCAGTACTTC | CASSTLPGTSTTYEQYF
- | TRBJ1-2 | TRBD1 | TRBV12-3/TRBV12-4 | TGTGCCGGCAGTCGACAGGGATGGGATGGCTACACCTTC | CAGSRQGWDGYTF
- | TRBJ2-3 | TRBD2 | TRBV27 | TGTGCCAGCAGTTCCTTGACTAGCGGGGGCTCTAGCACAGATACGCAGTATTTT | CASSSLTSGGSSTDTQYF
- | TRBJ2-7 | TRBD1 | TRBV20-1 | TGCAGTGCTAAGGGACAGGGATACGAGCAGTACTTC | CSAKGQGYEQYF
many | TRBJ2-6 | TRBD2 | TRBV24-1 | TGTGCCACCAGTGCTCCCTCGGGGGGGCAAGCCGGGGCCAACGTCCTGACTTTC | CATSAPSGGQAGANVLTF
- | TRBJ2-3 | - | TRBV3-1 | TGTGCCAGCAGCCAACTGGGGACAGATACGCAGTATTTT | CASSQLGTDTQYF
- | TRBJ1-2 | - | TRBV20-1 | TGCAGTGCTAGGGGGGGCCCCGGCAGAAACTATGGCTACACCTTC | CSARGGPGRNYGYTF
- | TRBJ2-4 | TRBD1 | TRBV4-3 | TGCGCCAGCAGCGACGGGACAGGGGGTCGAAACATTCAGTACTTC | CASSDGTGGRNIQYF
- | TRBJ2-2 | - | TRBV29-1 | TGCAGCGTTGAAGTGGGGGAGCTGTTTTTT | CSVEVGELFF
few | TRBJ2-3 | - | TRBV7-9 | TGTGCCAGCAGCTTCTTAATCACAGATACGCAGTATTTT | CASSFLITDTQYF